This is a list of T cell receptor beta chains from one sample in a study of T cell responses to AZD1222 COVID-19 vaccine. Sequenced by immunoSEQ multiplex PCR; TCRdb stores in-frame clones only, minus some. The data hold some 150,000 clones, with over 85% observed a single time. Sample: peripheral blood, taken on day 0 of AZD1222 vaccination. Receptors originate from an adult in good health. Each CDR3 is given with its conserved first and last residue. D genes are given only for firm matches.

NA,TRBV7-2,TRBJ1-2,TGTGCCAGCAGCTTGGGTGGGTGGGGCTACACCTTC,CASSLGGWGYTF
NA,TRBV5-1,TRBJ1-4,TGCGCCAGCAGCGTTGGGCAGAATGAAAAACTGTTTTTT,CASSVGQNEKLFF
NA,TRBV6-1,TRBJ1-2,TGTGCCAGCAGTGAGCCCCCGAACAGTTATGGCTACACCTTC,CASSEPPNSYGYTF
NA,TRBV19,TRBJ1-2,TGTGCCAGTAGTATGATTGCAGGGCTTAACTATGGCTACACCTTC,CASSMIAGLNYGYTF
TRBD2,TRBV3-1/TRBV3-2,TRBJ2-5,TGTGCCAGCAGCCAAGAGATCGGGACTAGCAGGGAGACCCAGTACTTC,CASSQEIGTSRETQYF
TRBD2,TRBV5-4,TRBJ2-3,TGTGCCAGCAGCCGGCGGGAGGATGCAGATACGCAGTATTTT,CASSRREDADTQYF
NA,TRBV5-1,TRBJ1-1,TGCGCCAGCAGCTTGCGAGGGAGGGACACTGAAGCTTTCTTT,CASSLRGRDTEAFF
TRBD2,TRBV30,TRBJ2-7,TGTGCCTGGAGTGAACTAGCGAGAGGCTACGAGCAGTACTTC,CAWSELARGYEQYF
TRBD1,TRBV29-1,TRBJ1-4,TGCAGCGTTGTGGTCAGGGGGTGGGAAAAACTGTTTTTT,CSVVVRGWEKLFF
NA,TRBV5-1,TRBJ2-5,TGCGCCAGCAGCTTGGGGCAGCAAGAGACCCAGTACTTC,CASSLGQQETQYF
NA,TRBV11-2,TRBJ1-1,TGTGCCAGCAGCTTAGCGGCCTACACTGAAGCTTTCTTT,CASSLAAYTEAFF
TRBD2,TRBV27,TRBJ2-5,TGTGCCAGCAGAGGGACTAGATATGACCAGTACTTC,CASRGTRYDQYF